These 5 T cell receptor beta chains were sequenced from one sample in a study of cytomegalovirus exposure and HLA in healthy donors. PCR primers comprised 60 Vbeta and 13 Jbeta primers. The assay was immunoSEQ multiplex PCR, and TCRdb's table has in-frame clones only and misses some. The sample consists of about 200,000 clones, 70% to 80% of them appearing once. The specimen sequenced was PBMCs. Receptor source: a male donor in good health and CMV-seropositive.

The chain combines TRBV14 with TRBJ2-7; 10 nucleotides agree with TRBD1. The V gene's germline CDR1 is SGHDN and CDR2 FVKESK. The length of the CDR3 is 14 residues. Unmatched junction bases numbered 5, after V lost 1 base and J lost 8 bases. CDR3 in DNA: TGTGCCAGCAGCCAAGTTTCGACAGGGGGCCAGCAGTACTTC. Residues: CASSQVSTGGQQYF. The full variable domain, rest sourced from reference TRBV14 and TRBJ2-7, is EAGVTQFPSHSVIEKGQTVTLRCDPISGHDNLYWYRRVMGKEIKFLLHFVKESKQDESGMPNNRFLAERTGGTYSTLKVQPAELEDSGVYFCASSQVSTGGQQYFGPGTRLTVT.

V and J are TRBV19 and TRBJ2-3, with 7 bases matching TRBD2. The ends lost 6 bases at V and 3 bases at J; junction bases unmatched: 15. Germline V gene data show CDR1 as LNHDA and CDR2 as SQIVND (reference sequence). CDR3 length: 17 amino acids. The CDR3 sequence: CASSLPELAKGTDTQYF. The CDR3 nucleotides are TGTGCCAGTAGCCTACCCGAACTAGCGAAGGGGACAGATACGCAGTATTTT.

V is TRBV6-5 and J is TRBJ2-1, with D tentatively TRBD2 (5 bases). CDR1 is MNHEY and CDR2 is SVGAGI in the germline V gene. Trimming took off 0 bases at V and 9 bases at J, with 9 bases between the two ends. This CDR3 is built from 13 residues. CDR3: CASSYSGGSEQFF. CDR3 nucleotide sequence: TGTGCCAGCAGTTACTCCGGTGGGAGTGAGCAGTTCTTC.

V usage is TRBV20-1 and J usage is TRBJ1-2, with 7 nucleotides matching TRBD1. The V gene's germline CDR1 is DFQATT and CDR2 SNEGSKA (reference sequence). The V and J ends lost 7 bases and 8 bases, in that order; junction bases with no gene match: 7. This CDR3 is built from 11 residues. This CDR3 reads CSGGQDRGYTF. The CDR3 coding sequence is TGCAGTGGAGGACAGGATCGCGGCTACACCTTC.

DNA for the CDR3: TGTGCCAGCAGCGTTAACCCTACAGGGGCAGAAGCTTTCTTT. It encodes CASSVNPTGAEAFF. V is TRBV9 and J is TRBJ1-1, with TRBD1 identical over 7 bases. The CDR3 has 14 residues. V gave up 2 bases and J gave up 8 bases; unmatched junction bases: 9. Germline V gene sequence: CDR1 SGDLS, CDR2 YYNGEE.